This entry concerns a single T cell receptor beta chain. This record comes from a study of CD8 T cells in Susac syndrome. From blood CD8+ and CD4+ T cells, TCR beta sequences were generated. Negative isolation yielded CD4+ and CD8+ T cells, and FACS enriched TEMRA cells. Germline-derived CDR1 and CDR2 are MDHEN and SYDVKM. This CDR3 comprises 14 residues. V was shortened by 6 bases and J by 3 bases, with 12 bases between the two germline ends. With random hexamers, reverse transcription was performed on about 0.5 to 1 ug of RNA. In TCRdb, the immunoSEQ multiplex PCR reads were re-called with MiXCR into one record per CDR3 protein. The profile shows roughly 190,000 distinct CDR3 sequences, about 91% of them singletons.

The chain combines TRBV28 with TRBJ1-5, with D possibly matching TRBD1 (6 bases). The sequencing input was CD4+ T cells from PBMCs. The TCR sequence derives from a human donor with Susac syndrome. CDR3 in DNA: TGTGCCAGCAGATCAGGACAGCCCAATCAGCCCCAGCATTTT. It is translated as CASRSGQPNQPQHF.